This T cell receptor (beta chain) was recovered during a study of shared clonotypes between healthy human individuals. About the research overall: Contributing individuals were two females and three males aged 18 to 49.

Germline values: CDR1 SGHDT, CDR2 YYEEEE. With 4 bases removed from V and 2 bases from J, the gap between germline ends came to 18 bases. There are 16 residues in the CDR3. Donors comprised healthy HIV-negative adults lacking recent acute infections or vaccinations. Using immunoSEQ multiplex PCR, the repertoire was profiled, and TCRdb retains in-frame clones only, with some absent. Of more than 2 million clones listed, under 97% are singletons. Source material: naive CD4+ T cells sorted from blood. The subset denotes: CD45RA+ positively selected. V gene TRBV5-6 combines with J gene TRBJ1-2; weak D call: TRBD1 (5 bases). This receptor was obtained from a man between 18 and 35 years old in good health. CDR3 region: CASSLQLKGINYGYTF. The CDR3 region has the DNA TGTGCCAGCAGCCTTCAATTAAAGGGGATAAACTATGGCTACACCTTC.